Each of the 20 T cell receptor beta chains below was sequenced from the same sample in a study of OX40 agonist ivuxolimab in advanced cancers. Sequencing was performed with immunoSEQ multiplex PCR; in TCRdb, only in-frame clones are kept and a portion is missing. Altogether about 66,000 clones are present, approximately 86% being singletons, with the ten largest covering 2.8%. Sequencing was performed on CD4+ or CD8+ T cells sorted from blood, taken in a trial of the OX40 agonist ivuxolimab. Receptors originate from an adult with an advanced solid tumor such as melanoma, head and neck, liver or kidney cancer.

This clone was found a few times. The V call is TRBV10-3, the J call TRBJ1-5, with a weak D call TRBD1 (5 bases). V dropped 10 bases and J dropped 1 base, with 8 bases sitting between them. This CDR3 has 12 residues. Germline V gene lookup returns CDR1 ENHRY and CDR2 SYGVKD. Here the CDR3 reads CATRDSNQPQHF. For the CDR3, the DNA is TGTGCCACCAGGGACAGCAATCAGCCCCAGCATTTT.

The chain couples TRBV27 to TRBJ1-2; D gene unclear. CDR3 length: 16 amino acids. Trimming removed 4 bases from V and 8 bases from J, with 23 bases in between. The germline V gene has CDR1 MNHEY and CDR2 SMNVEV (reference sequence). CDR3 region: CASSSSGPGKRGGYTF. DNA of the CDR3: TGTGCCAGCAGTTCTTCCGGGCCGGGTAAAAGAGGAGGCTACACCTTC.

The genes are TRBV4-1 and TRBJ1-2; 8 nucleotides agree with TRBD1. Germline V gene data show CDR1 as MGHRA and CDR2 as YSYEKL. With 1 base clipped from V and 4 bases from J, the junction kept 5 bases outside the gene matches. CDR3 length: 15 amino acids. CDR3 in amino acids: CASSQATGDLYGYTF. CDR3 DNA: TGCGCCAGCAGCCAAGCGACAGGGGATCTCTATGGCTACACCTTC.

This chain uses TRBV30 with TRBJ2-2; possibly TRBD1 for D (5 bases). Trimming took off 8 bases at V and 3 bases at J, with 16 bases between the two ends. The germline V gene encodes CDR1 GTSNPN and CDR2 SVGIG (reference sequence). The CDR3 sequence is 14 residues long. The CDR3 sequence is CAGANLGDTGELFF. The CDR3 bases are TGTGCCGGTGCGAACTTAGGGGACACCGGGGAGCTGTTTTTT.

J is TRBJ2-2 and V is TRBV28; 7 nucleotides line up with TRBD1. There are 14 residues in the CDR3. V shed 8 bases, J shed 5 bases, and the junction held 8 bases outside the gene matches. Looked up from germline, CDR1 is MDHEN and CDR2 is SYDVKM. The CDR3 reads CASRGQGDTGELFF. The CDR3 nucleotides are TGTGCCAGCCGCGGGCAGGGGGATACCGGGGAGCTGTTTTTT.

Note on this clone: Other DNA sequences within the sample encode an identical CDR3. The chain uses TRBV7-9 and TRBJ2-1; 13 bases match TRBD2. V was pared by 1 base and J by 6 bases, with 3 bases of the junction left unmatched. CDR1 is SEHNR and CDR2 is FQNEAQ in the germline V gene (reference sequence). The length of the CDR3 is 16 residues. The CDR3 DNA is TGTGCCAGCAGCTTAGTGGGACTAGCGGGACGCAATGAGCAGTTCTTC. This gives the protein CASSLVGLAGRNEQFF.

This clone was seen once. The genes are TRBV28 and TRBJ2-2; tentative D call: TRBD2 (6 bases). CDR1 and CDR2 from the germline V gene are MDHEN and SYDVKM. This CDR3 is built from 15 residues. V was cut by 3 bases and J by 4 bases, with 12 bases left in between. The CDR3 coding sequence is TGTGCCAGCAGTTTCCAGCGAGCGGGCACCGGGGAGCTGTTTTTT. Protein: CASSFQRAGTGELFF.

This sequence joins TRBV7-9 and TRBJ1-4; the match to TRBD1 covers 10 bases. Trimming removed 1 base from V and 8 bases from J; junction bases left unmatched: 4. The CDR3 is 15 residues long. Germline loops: CDR1 SEHNR, CDR2 FQNEAQ (reference sequence). The CDR3 DNA follows: TGTGCCAGCAGCTTAGAGACAGGGGGCCCAGAAAAACTGTTTTTT. It encodes CASSLETGGPEKLFF.

The J gene is TRBJ2-1, the V gene TRBV10-3, with 10 positions matching TRBD2. CDR1 is ENHRY, CDR2 SYGVKD, per germline. Unmatched junction bases numbered 5, after V lost 7 bases and J lost 8 bases. The length of the CDR3 is 13 residues. This CDR3 is CAITSGRADEQFF. In DNA, the CDR3 is TGTGCCATCACTAGCGGGAGAGCCGATGAGCAGTTCTTC.

The chain links TRBV25-1 to TRBJ1-2; D not certain. The CDR3 spans 13 residues. The V and J ends lost 10 bases and 4 bases respectively, with 16 bases between them. The germline V gene encodes CDR1 MGHDK and CDR2 SYGVNS. The CDR3: CATRNPTSYGYTF. The CDR3 region has the DNA TGTGCCACCCGAAACCCGACATCCTATGGCTACACCTTC.

This chain joins TRBV28 and TRBJ1-1; D may be TRBD1 (5 bases). The germline gives CDR1 MDHEN, CDR2 SYDVKM. The length of the CDR3 is 13 residues. Trimming took off 6 bases at V and 5 bases at J, with 13 bases between the two ends. In DNA form, the CDR3 reads TGTGCCAGCAGCGGACGGGGCAGGACTGAAGCTTTCTTT. Amino acids: CASSGRGRTEAFF.

The chain is built from TRBV28 and TRBJ1-1; the match to TRBD1 covers 7 bases. The length of the CDR3 is 19 residues. V lost 3 bases and J lost 5; bases outside the gene matches: 21. Germline V gene data show CDR1 as MDHEN and CDR2 as SYDVKM. As DNA, the CDR3 is TGTGCCAGCAGTTTTTCGGAAGGCAGGGGGGAGAACCTTTGGACTGAAGCTTTCTTT. Its translation: CASSFSEGRGENLWTEAFF.

This chain connects TRBV2 to TRBJ2-7, with 12 nucleotides matching TRBD1. With V trimmed by 4 bases and J by 6 bases, 7 bases remained unmatched. Germline CDR1 reads SNHLY; CDR2 reads FYNNEI. This CDR3 spans 15 amino acids. CDR3 nucleotides: TGTGCCAGCAGTGGACCGGGACAGGGGGCCAGCGAGCAGTACTTC. Its translation is CASSGPGQGASEQYF.

The V and J genes are TRBV4-1 and TRBJ2-1; 12 nucleotides match TRBD1. The germline V gene has CDR1 MGHRA and CDR2 YSYEKL. V lost 4 bases and J lost 0; bases outside the gene matches: 7. The CDR3 length is 18 residues. This chain's CDR3 is CASSPRDRGLASYNEQFF. DNA for the CDR3: TGCGCCAGCAGCCCCCGGGACAGGGGGCTTGCCTCCTACAATGAGCAGTTCTTC.

The V gene is TRBV5-1, the J gene TRBJ2-7, with 8 bases that match TRBD1. This CDR3 comprises 19 residues. Losses at the gene ends were 1 base for V and 5 bases for J; bases not matched to a gene: 20. The germline gives CDR1 SGHRS, CDR2 YFSETQ. CDR3: CASSLLPVSRQGANHEQYF. DNA for the CDR3: TGCGCCAGCAGCTTGCTACCGGTTTCAAGGCAGGGGGCAAACCACGAGCAGTACTTC.

This clone was observed once. The chain is built from TRBV6-5 and TRBJ1-2; TRBD1 aligns across 7 bases. Losses at the gene ends were 6 bases for V and 5 bases for J; bases not matched to a gene: 6. CDR1 and CDR2 from the germline V gene are MNHEY and SVGAGI. The CDR3 totals 13 residues. The CDR3 sequence: CASRRQGSYGYTF. The CDR3 bases are TGTGCCAGCAGAAGACAGGGTAGTTATGGCTACACCTTC.

J is TRBJ2-1 and V is TRBV7-9, with D possibly being TRBD1 (6 bases). V dropped 2 bases and J dropped 9 bases, with 8 bases sitting between them. CDR3 length equals 12 residues. Germline lookup yields CDR1 SEHNR and CDR2 FQNEAQ (reference sequence). CDR3 DNA sequence: TGTGCCAGCAGCTTACAGGGGAGTGAGCAGTTCTTC. It codes for CASSLQGSEQFF.

This clone appeared once. The rearrangement uses TRBV6-1 and TRBJ2-3, with D perhaps assigned TRBD1 or TRBD2 (5 bases each). This CDR3 region has 13 residues. V was shortened by 2 bases and J by 6 bases, with 9 bases between the two germline ends. Germline values: CDR1 MNHNS, CDR2 SASEGT. CDR3 residues: CASSERWGDTQYF. The CDR3 DNA follows: TGTGCCAGCAGTGAAAGGTGGGGGGATACGCAGTATTTT.

The chain recombines TRBV28 with TRBJ2-1, with TRBD2 identical over 11 bases. CDR3 length equals 17 residues. Germline CDR1 and CDR2: MDHEN and SYDVKM. J gave up 4 bases and V 4 bases, and 9 bases lay outside the gene matches. The CDR3 sequence is CASSSQTPSGRYNEQFF. The CDR3 DNA reads as TGTGCCAGCAGTTCCCAAACTCCTAGCGGGAGGTACAATGAGCAGTTCTTC.

The table lists this clone with a count of one. This chain connects TRBV4-2 to TRBJ1-4; 9 nucleotides agree with TRBD1. There are 17 residues in the CDR3. The V gene's germline CDR1 is LGHNA and CDR2 YNFKEQ. V gave up 1 base and J gave up 2 bases; unmatched junction bases: 5. The CDR3 DNA reads as TGTGCCAGCAGCCAAGCAACAGGGGGCCCCACTAATGAAAAACTGTTTTTT. This sequence encodes CASSQATGGPTNEKLFF.